The clone carrying this T cell receptor beta chain showed up just a few times. One end of the junction fails to match germline, which may point to a read error. The data originate from a study of CD4 and CD8 cells across lung adenocarcinoma regions. TCRdb reprocessed the PCR reads via MiXCR and lists one record per CDR3 protein. The sample has tens of thousands of distinct CDR3 sequences, roughly half seen once. The germline CDR1 and CDR2 sequences are MNHNS and SASEGT. The CDR3 spans 16 residues. This TCR derives from a male donor with lung adenocarcinoma. The CD4 and CD8 labels of this study may be unreliable. The genes are TRBV6-1 and TRBJ2-6; D might be TRBD2 (6 bases). The sequencing sample was made of CD8+ T cells from the center of a lung tumor. The CDR3 protein is CASSETWTGGTDEQYF. CDR3 in DNA: TGTGCCAGCAGTGAAACGTGGACTGGCGGGACCGATGAGCAGTATTTC.